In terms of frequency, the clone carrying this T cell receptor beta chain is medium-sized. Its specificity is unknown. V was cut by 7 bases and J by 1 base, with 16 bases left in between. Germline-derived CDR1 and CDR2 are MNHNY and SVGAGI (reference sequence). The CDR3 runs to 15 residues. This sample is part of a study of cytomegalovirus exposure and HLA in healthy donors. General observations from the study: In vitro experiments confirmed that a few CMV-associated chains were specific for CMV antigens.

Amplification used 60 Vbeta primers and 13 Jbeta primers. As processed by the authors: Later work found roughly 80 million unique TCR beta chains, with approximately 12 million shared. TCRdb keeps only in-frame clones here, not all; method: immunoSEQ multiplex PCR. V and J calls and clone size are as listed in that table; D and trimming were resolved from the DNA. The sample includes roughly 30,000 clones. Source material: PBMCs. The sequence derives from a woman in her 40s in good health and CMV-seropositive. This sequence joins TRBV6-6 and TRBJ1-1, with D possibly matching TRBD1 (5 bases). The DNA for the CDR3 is TGTGCCAGCATCAACTGGGAAGGGGCGAACACTGAAGCTTTCTTT. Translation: CASINWEGANTEAFF.